This T cell receptor beta chain was recovered during a study of cytomegalovirus exposure and HLA in healthy donors. Study-wide results and limits: The study found most TCR sequences rare, yet found some public TCRs in many donors. Specificity for CMV antigens was confirmed in vitro for a few of the CMV-associated chains.

V was clipped by 6 bases and J by 9 bases; unmatched bases: 8. The germline V gene encodes CDR1 MNHEY and CDR2 SMNVEV (reference sequence). The CDR3 has 15 amino acids. Here immunoSEQ multiplex PCR was the method, and the copy in TCRdb shows in-frame clones only, minus some. The data hold some 240,000 clones, with around 90% observed a single time. Comments on this clone: No antigen is known for it.

The rearrangement links TRBV27 to TRBJ2-1; TRBD2 matches 13 bases. This clonotype was sampled from a young woman in good health and CMV-seropositive. Source material: PBMCs. The CDR3 sequence is CASSLLAGGPGEQFF. In DNA, the CDR3 is TGTGCCAGCAGCCTACTAGCGGGAGGGCCCGGTGAGCAGTTCTTC.